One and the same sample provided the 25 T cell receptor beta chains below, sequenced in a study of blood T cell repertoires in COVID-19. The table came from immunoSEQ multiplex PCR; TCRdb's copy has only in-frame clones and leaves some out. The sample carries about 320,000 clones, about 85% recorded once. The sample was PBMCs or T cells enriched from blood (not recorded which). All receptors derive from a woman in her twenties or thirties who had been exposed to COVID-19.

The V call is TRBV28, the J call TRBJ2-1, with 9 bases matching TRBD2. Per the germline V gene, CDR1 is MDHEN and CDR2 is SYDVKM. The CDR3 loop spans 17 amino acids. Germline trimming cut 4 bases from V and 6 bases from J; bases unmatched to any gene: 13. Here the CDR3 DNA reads TGTGCCAGCAGTTATACGGGGACTAGCACAATCGGCAATGAGCAGTTCTTC. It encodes CASSYTGTSTIGNEQFF.

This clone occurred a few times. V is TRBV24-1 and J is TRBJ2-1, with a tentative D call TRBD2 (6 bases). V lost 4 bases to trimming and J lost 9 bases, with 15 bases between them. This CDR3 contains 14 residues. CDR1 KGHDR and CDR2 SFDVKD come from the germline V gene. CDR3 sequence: CATSDDDWRGEQFF. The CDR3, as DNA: TGTGCCACCAGTGACGATGACTGGAGGGGTGAGCAGTTCTTC.

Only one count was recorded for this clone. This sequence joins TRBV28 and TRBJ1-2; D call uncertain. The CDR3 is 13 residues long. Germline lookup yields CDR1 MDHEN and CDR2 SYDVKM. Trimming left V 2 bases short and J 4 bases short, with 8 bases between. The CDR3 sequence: CASSLGTIYGYTF. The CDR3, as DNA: TGTGCCAGCAGTTTAGGCACGATCTATGGCTACACCTTC.

CDR3 residues: CASWDRGSPNEKLFF. CDR3 DNA: TGTGCCAGTTGGGACAGGGGGTCCCCAAATGAAAAACTGTTTTTT. The V call is TRBV19, the J call TRBJ1-4; TRBD1 agrees at 11 bases. Losses at the gene ends were 8 bases for V and 5 bases for J; bases not matched to a gene: 7. The CDR3 is made up of 15 amino acids. Germline-derived CDR1 and CDR2 are LNHDA and SQIVND (reference sequence). Filled out from reference TRBV19 and TRBJ1-4, the complete variable domain reads DGGITQSPKYLFRKEGQNVTLSCEQNLNHDAMYWYRQDPGQGLRLIYYSQIVNDFQKGDIAEGYSVSREKKESFPLTVTSAQKNPTAFYLCASWDRGSPNEKLFFGSGTQLSVL.

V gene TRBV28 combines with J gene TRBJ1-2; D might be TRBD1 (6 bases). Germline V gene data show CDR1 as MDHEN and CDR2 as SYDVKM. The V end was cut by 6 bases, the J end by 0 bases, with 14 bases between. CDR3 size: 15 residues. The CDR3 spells CASSLGQTTNYGYTF. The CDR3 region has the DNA TGTGCCAGCAGCCTTGGACAGACGACTAACTATGGCTACACCTTC.

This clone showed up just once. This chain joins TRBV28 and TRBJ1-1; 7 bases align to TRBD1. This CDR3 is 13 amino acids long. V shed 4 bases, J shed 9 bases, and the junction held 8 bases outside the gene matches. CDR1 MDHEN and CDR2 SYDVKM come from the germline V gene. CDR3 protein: CASSSRDSRQAFF. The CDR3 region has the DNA TGTGCCAGCAGTTCTCGGGACAGCAGACAAGCTTTCTTT.

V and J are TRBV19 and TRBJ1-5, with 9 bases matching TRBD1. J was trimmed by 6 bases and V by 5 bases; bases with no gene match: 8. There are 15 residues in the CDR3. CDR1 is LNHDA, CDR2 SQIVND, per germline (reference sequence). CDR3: CASSVTGQGLQPQHF. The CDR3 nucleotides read TGTGCCAGTAGTGTAACGGGACAGGGACTTCAGCCCCAGCATTTT.

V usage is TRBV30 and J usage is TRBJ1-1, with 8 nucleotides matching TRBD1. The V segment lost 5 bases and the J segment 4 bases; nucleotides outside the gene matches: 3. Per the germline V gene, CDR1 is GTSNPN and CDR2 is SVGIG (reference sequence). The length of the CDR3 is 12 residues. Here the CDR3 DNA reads TGTGCCTGGGGAACAGGGGGCACTGAAGCTTTCTTT. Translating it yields CAWGTGGTEAFF.

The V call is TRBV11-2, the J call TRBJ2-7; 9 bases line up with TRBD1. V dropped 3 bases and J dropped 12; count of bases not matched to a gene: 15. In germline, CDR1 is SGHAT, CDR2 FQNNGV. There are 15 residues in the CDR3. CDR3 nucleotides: TGTGCCAGCAGCTTCGGGACAGGGCCCCCAACGGAGGTGTACTTC. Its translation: CASSFGTGPPTEVYF.

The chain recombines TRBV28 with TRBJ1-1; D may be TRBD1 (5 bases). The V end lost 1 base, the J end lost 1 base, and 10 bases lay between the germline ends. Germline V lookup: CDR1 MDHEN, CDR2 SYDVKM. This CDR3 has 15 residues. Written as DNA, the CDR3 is TGTGCCAGCAGTTTATTCAGGGTAGGGAACACTGAAGCTTTCTTT. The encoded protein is CASSLFRVGNTEAFF.

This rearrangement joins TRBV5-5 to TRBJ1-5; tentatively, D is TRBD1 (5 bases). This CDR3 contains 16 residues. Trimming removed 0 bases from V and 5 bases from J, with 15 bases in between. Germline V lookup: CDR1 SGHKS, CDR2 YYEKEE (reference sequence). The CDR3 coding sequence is TGTGCCAGCAGCTTGGGCCCAGGGTCAGGCTATCAGCCCCAGCATTTT. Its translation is CASSLGPGSGYQPQHF.

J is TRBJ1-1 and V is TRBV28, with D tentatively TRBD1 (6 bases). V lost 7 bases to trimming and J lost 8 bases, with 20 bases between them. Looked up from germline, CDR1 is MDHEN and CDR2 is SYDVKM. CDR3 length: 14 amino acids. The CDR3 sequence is CASTQGTTVSEAFF. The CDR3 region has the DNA TGTGCCAGCACCCAGGGGACAACAGTCAGCGAAGCTTTCTTT. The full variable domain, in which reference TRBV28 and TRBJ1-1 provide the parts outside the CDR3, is DVKVTQSSRYLVKRTGEKVFLECVQDMDHENMFWYRQDPGLGLRLIYFSYDVKMKEKGDIPEGYSVSREKKERFSLILESASTNQTSMYLCASTQGTTVSEAFFGQGTRLTVV.

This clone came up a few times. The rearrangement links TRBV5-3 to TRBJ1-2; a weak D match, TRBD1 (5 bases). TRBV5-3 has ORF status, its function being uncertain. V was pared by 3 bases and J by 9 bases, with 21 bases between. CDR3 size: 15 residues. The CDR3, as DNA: TGTGCCAGAAGCTGCCCACGGGGGTGGGTCTGCAGCTACACCTTC. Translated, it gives CARSCPRGWVCSYTF.

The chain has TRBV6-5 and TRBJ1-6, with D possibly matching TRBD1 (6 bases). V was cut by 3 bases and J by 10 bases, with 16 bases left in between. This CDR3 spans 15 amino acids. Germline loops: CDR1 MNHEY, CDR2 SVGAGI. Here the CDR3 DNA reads TGTGCCAGCAGTTATGGGGGCCATAACGGGTCACCCCTCCACTTT. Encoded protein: CASSYGGHNGSPLHF.

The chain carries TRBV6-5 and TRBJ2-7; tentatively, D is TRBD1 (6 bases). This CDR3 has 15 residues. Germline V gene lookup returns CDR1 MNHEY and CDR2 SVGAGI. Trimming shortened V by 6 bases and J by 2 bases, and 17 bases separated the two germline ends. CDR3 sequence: CASSPNRVGTYEQYF. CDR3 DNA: TGTGCCAGCAGCCCCAACAGGGTAGGGACCTACGAGCAGTACTTC.

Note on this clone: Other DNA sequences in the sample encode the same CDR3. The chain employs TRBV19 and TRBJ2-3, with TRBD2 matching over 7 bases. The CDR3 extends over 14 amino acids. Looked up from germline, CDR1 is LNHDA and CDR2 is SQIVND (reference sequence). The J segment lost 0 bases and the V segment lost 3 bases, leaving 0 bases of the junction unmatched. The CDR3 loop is CASSIGGSTDTQYF. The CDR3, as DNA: TGTGCCAGTAGTATCGGGGGGAGCACAGATACGCAGTATTTT.

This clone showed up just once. CDR3 coding DNA: TGCGCCAGCAGCCAACTCCTATACTCTGGGGCCAACGTCCTGACTTTC. Translation gives CASSQLLYSGANVLTF. The V call is TRBV4-1, the J call TRBJ2-6; D not resolved. Looked up from germline, CDR1 is MGHRA and CDR2 is YSYEKL. This CDR3 is built from 16 residues. The ends were cut back, 2 bases at V and 0 bases at J, with 8 bases in the middle.

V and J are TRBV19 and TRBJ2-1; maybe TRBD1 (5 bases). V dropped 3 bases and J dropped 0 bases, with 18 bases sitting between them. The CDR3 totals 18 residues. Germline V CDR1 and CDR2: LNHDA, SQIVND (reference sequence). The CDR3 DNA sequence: TGTGCCAGTAGTATGGGTCCCCAGGGTTCGGGCTCCTACAATGAGCAGTTCTTC. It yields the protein CASSMGPQGSGSYNEQFF.

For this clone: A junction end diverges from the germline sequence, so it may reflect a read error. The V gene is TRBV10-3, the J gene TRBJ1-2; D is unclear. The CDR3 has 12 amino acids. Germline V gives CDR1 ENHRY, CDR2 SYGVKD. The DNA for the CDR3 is TGTGCCATCAGTGAGTCGAGTACCTCTGTCCCCTTC. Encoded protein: CAISESSTSVPF.

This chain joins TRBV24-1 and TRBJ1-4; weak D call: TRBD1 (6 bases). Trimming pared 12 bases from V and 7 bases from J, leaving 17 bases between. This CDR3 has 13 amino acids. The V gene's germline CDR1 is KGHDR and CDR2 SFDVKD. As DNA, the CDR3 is TGTGCCGTCGGTACAGGGCCCCTTGAAAAACTGTTTTTT. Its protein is CAVGTGPLEKLFF.

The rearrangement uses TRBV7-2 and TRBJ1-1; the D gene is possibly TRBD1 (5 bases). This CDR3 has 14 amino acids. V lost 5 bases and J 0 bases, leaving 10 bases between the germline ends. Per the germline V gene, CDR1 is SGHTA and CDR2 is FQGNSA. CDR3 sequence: CASSRRGLNTEAFF. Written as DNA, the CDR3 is TGTGCCAGCAGCCGGAGGGGATTGAACACTGAAGCTTTCTTT.

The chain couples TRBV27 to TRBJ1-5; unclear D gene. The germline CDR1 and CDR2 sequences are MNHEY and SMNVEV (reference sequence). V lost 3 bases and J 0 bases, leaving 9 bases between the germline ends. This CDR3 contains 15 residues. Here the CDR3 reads CASSFNGVSNQPQHF. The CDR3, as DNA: TGTGCCAGCAGTTTCAACGGAGTTAGCAATCAGCCCCAGCATTTT.

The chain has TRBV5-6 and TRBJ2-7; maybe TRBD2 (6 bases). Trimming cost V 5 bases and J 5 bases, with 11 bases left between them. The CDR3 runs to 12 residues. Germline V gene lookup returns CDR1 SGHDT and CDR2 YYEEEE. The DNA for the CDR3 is TGTGCCAGCAGGGAGGGGTCCCACGAGCAGTACTTC. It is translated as CASREGSHEQYF.

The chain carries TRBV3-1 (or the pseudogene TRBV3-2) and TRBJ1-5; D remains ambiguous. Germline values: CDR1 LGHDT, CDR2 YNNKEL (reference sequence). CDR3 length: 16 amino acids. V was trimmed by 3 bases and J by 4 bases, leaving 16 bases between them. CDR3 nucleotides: TGTGCCAGCAGCCACTTACGGCGTCGGAGTAATCAGCCCCAGCATTTT. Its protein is CASSHLRRRSNQPQHF.

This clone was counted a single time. The CDR3 bases are TGTGCCAGTAGTATAGATACGGGACTAGCGCTGAACACCGGGGAGCTGTTTTTT. Its translation: CASSIDTGLALNTGELFF. The V and J genes are TRBV19 and TRBJ2-2, with 10 nucleotides matching TRBD2. V trimming: 0 bases; J trimming: 1 base; junction bases outside the gene matches: 5. This CDR3 contains 18 residues. The V gene's germline CDR1 is LNHDA and CDR2 SQIVND (reference sequence).